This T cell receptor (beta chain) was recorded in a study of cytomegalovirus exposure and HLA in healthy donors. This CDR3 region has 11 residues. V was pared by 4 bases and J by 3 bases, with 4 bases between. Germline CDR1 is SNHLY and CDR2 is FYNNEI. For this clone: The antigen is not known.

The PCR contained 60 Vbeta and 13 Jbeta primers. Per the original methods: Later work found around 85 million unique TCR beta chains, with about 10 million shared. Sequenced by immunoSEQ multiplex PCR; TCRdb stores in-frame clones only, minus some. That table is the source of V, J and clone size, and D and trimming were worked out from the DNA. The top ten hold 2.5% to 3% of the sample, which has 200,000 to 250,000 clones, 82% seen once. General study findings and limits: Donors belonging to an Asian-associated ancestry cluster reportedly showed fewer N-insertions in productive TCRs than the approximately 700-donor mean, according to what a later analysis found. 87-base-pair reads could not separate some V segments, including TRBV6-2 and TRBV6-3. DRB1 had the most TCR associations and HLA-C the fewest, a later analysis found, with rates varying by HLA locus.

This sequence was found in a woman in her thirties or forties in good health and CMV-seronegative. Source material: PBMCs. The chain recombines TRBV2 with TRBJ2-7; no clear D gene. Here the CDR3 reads CASSVHYEQYF. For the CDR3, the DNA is TGTGCCAGCAGTGTTCACTACGAGCAGTACTTC.